One sample yielded the 19 T cell receptor beta chains listed below, sequenced in a study of metastatic and nonmetastatic thyroid tumors. TCRdb used MiXCR to call clones anew from the PCR reads. The sample holds tens of thousands of clones, approximately 24% seen once. Thyroid surgery was preceded by no treatment in any patient. Sequencing was performed on blood. The receptors derive from a male donor with papillary thyroid cancer or a benign thyroid nodule (not recorded which). Some clones in this sample may be carry-over from other donors' samples.

Concerning this clone itself: A much larger clone differs from this one at a single base, so this may be a read error. Additional DNA sequences in this sample encode the identical CDR3. This chain connects TRBV9 to TRBJ2-5; TRBD2 matches at 8 bases. V lost 0 bases and J lost 1; bases outside the gene matches: 2. The CDR3 covers 15 residues. The germline CDR1 and CDR2 sequences are SGDLS and YYNGEE. CDR3 DNA sequence: TGTGCCAGCAGCGTAGGTACTAGCGGCCAAGAGACCCAGTACTTC. Amino acids: CASSVGTSGQETQYF.

In this sample, this clone turned up many times. The chain uses TRBV20-1 and TRBJ2-7; 13 nucleotides align to TRBD2. J was trimmed by 4 bases and V by 6 bases; bases with no gene match: 3. The CDR3 totals 13 residues. Per the germline V gene, CDR1 is DFQATT and CDR2 is SNEGSKA (reference sequence). The CDR3 sequence is CSARTSGSYEQYF. The CDR3 DNA sequence: TGCAGTGCCCGGACTAGCGGGAGTTACGAGCAGTACTTC.

This clone showed up just a few times. V is TRBV6-1 and J is TRBJ1-2; D gene unclear. V was clipped by 2 bases and J by 4 bases, with 14 bases between them. The CDR3 is 15 amino acids. CDR1 MNHNS and CDR2 SASEGT come from the germline V gene. The CDR3 DNA sequence: TGTGCCAGCAGTGAAAGTACACGACCCGGCTATGGCTACACCTTC. Translation gives CASSESTRPGYGYTF.

This clone was found a few times. The DNA for the CDR3 is TGCGCCAGCAGGGCGAACTTCGAGCAGTACTTC. This codes for CASRANFEQYF. The J gene is TRBJ2-7, the V gene TRBV5-1; unclear D gene. The CDR3 is 11 residues long. V was cut by 5 bases and J by 6 bases, with 9 bases left in between. Germline assignment: CDR1 SGHRS and CDR2 YFSETQ.

In regard to this clone: This same CDR3 is encoded by further DNA sequences in the sample. This rearrangement joins TRBV4-1 to TRBJ2-7; TRBD1 matches at 8 bases. This CDR3 spans 15 amino acids. The germline gives CDR1 MGHRA, CDR2 YSYEKL. The J segment lost 3 bases and the V segment lost 3 bases, leaving 7 bases of the junction unmatched. CDR3 loop: CASSQTGTGVYEQYF. The CDR3 DNA reads as TGCGCCAGCAGCCAGACTGGGACAGGTGTCTACGAGCAGTACTTC.

This clone was seen at least ten times. The chain employs TRBV28 and TRBJ1-2; the D gene is possibly TRBD1 (5 bases). CDR1 MDHEN and CDR2 SYDVKM come from the germline V gene. The CDR3 runs 18 residues. Trimming took 4 bases from V and 4 from J, leaving 25 bases between them. CDR3 sequence reads: CASSSMRSGGVGGYGYTF. The CDR3 region has the DNA TGTGCCAGCAGTTCCATGCGATCAGGAGGGGTTGGAGGCTATGGCTACACCTTC.

The sample holds a few counts of this clone. The V and J genes are TRBV2 and TRBJ2-1, with unresolved D. Trimming took 2 bases from V and 4 from J, leaving 6 bases between them. CDR1 SNHLY and CDR2 FYNNEI come from the germline V gene. CDR3 size: 13 residues. The CDR3 loop reads CASSETPYNEQFF. CDR3 coding DNA: TGTGCCAGCAGTGAAACCCCTTACAATGAGCAGTTCTTC.

This clone was counted ten times or more. This chain connects TRBV19 to TRBJ1-4; D is perhaps TRBD1 (5 bases). CDR1 is LNHDA, CDR2 SQIVND, per germline (reference sequence). The CDR3 has 13 residues. Trimming stripped 4 bases from V and 7 bases from J, with 10 bases between. CDR3 protein: CASSRQGGEKLFF. The CDR3 nucleotides read TGTGCCAGTAGTAGGCAGGGAGGTGAAAAACTGTTTTTT.

This clone was recorded many times. The chain uses TRBV4-1 and TRBJ1-1; D is undetermined. Germline CDR1 MGHRA, CDR2 YSYEKL. The CDR3 is made up of 14 amino acids. Between the trimmed V and J ends, which lost 0 bases and 2 bases, there was a span of 7 bases. The CDR3 reads CASSQDHYNTEAFF. The CDR3 region has the DNA TGCGCCAGCAGCCAAGATCATTACAACACTGAAGCTTTCTTT.

This clone was counted many times. The chain joins TRBV15 to TRBJ2-3, with D possibly being TRBD2 (6 bases). The CDR3 spans 15 residues. Germline CDR1 is LNHNV and CDR2 is YYDKDF (reference sequence). Between the trimmed V and J ends, which lost 0 bases and 3 bases, there was a span of 10 bases. The CDR3 sequence: CATSRDGSMTDTQYF. CDR3 nucleotides: TGTGCCACCAGCAGAGACGGGAGTATGACAGATACGCAGTATTTT.

V and J are TRBV5-5 and TRBJ2-2; 7 bases are a match to TRBD1. V gave up 7 bases and J gave up 6 bases; unmatched junction bases: 6. Germline CDR1 is SGHKS and CDR2 is YYEKEE (reference sequence). The CDR3 runs to 13 residues. The CDR3 reads CASRQGVAGELFF. CDR3 in DNA: TGTGCCAGCCGGCAGGGGGTTGCCGGGGAGCTGTTTTTT.

This clone was detected many times. The V and J genes are TRBV5-1 and TRBJ2-5; possible D gene TRBD1, 6 bases. V lost 4 bases and J lost 5, with 15 bases in between. Germline CDR1 SGHRS, CDR2 YFSETQ. This CDR3 has 14 residues. The CDR3 DNA reads TGCGCCAGCAGCCCCAGGGACATGGGGGAGACCCAGTACTTC. Translated, it gives CASSPRDMGETQYF.

The V call is TRBV5-1, the J call TRBJ1-2; D remains ambiguous. The CDR3 has 12 residues. CDR1 and CDR2 from the germline V gene are SGHRS and YFSETQ. V was cut by 0 bases and J by 7 bases, with 7 bases left in between. DNA of the CDR3: TGCGCCAGCAGCTTGGATGGTGGTGGCTACACCTTC. It yields the protein CASSLDGGGYTF.

This clone was observed many times. Written as DNA, the CDR3 is TGTGCCAGCAGCTTTAGCGGGGCCTCCTACAATGAGCAGTTCTTC. It encodes CASSFSGASYNEQFF. This chain joins TRBV9 and TRBJ2-1, with 8 bases fitting TRBD2. Germline trimming cut 4 bases from V and 0 bases from J; bases unmatched to any gene: 3. Germline-derived CDR1 and CDR2 are SGDLS and YYNGEE. The CDR3 is made up of 15 amino acids.

The gene calls are TRBV21-1 and TRBJ2-7; the D segment call TRBD1 is taken from the table without a DNA check. TRBV21-1 counts as a pseudogene. The CDR3 is made up of 19 amino acids. CDR3 in amino acids: CASSNNLEPATGQGYEQYF. The CDR3 DNA sequence: TGTGCCAGCAGTAATAACCTTGAACCGGCCACGGGACAGGGCTACGAGCAGTACTTC.

This clone was counted a few times. The V and J genes are TRBV6-2 or TRBV6-3 and TRBJ2-7; perhaps TRBD1 as D (6 bases). This CDR3 spans 15 amino acids. V lost 6 bases and J lost 1, with 16 bases in between. Looked up from germline, CDR1 is MNHEY and CDR2 is SVGEGT. The CDR3 nucleotides are TGTGCCAGCAGACTACAGGGTAGGGGGTCCTACGAGCAGTACTTC. Translation: CASRLQGRGSYEQYF.

This clone has at least ten counts. The chain is built from TRBV5-6 and TRBJ1-2, with D hard to call. Germline CDR1 and CDR2: SGHDT and YYEEEE. V was trimmed by 0 bases and J by 8 bases, leaving 5 bases between them. The CDR3 contains 11 residues. The CDR3 region has the DNA TGTGCCAGCAGCTTGGCCGGGGGCTACACCTTC. Amino acid sequence: CASSLAGGYTF.

This clone has a count of ten or more. The genes are TRBV7-6 and TRBJ1-1; D is uncertain. This CDR3 contains 13 residues. V was clipped by 5 bases and J by 1 base, with 8 bases between them. Germline V gene lookup returns CDR1 SGHVS and CDR2 FNYEAQ. The CDR3 bases are TGTGCCAGCAGCGAGGATAGGAACACTGAAGCTTTCTTT. Its protein product is CASSEDRNTEAFF.

The J gene is TRBJ2-2, the V gene TRBV6-2 or TRBV6-3; D uncertain. Germline values: CDR1 MNHEY, CDR2 SVGEGT. The V gene lost 6 bases and the J gene lost 2 bases, with 13 bases spanning the gap. CDR3 size: 15 residues. DNA of the CDR3: TGTGCCAGCAGGACCAGGAGCAGAAACACCGGGGAGCTGTTTTTT. As protein: CASRTRSRNTGELFF.